Following are 11 T cell receptor beta chains from one sample sequenced in a study of blood T cells in healthy people across ages. Next came a second PCR, run for roughly 7 to 12 cycles, which used a sample-barcoded 5' primer along with a J-beta primer mix. TCRdb passed the 5' RACE reads through MiXCR, listing each CDR3 protein once. This table holds 590,000 or so distinct CDR3 sequences, about 30% found once. Input material: blood. These receptor sequences come from a woman aged 80 or over in good health.

The rearrangement joins TRBV7-2 to TRBJ2-5, with D possibly matching TRBD2 (5 bases). The V and J ends lost 1 base and 2 bases respectively, with 8 bases between them. Germline V gene data show CDR1 as SGHTA and CDR2 as FQGNSA. The CDR3 runs to 14 residues. This chain's CDR3 is CASSLDGEQETQYF. The CDR3 bases are TGTGCCAGCAGCTTAGACGGGGAACAAGAGACCCAGTACTTC.

The chain joins TRBV6-5 to TRBJ1-1; 7 nucleotides match TRBD1. Germline V gene data show CDR1 as MNHEY and CDR2 as SVGAGI. CDR3 length equals 16 residues. V lost 6 bases and J lost 0; bases outside the gene matches: 10. Here the CDR3 reads CASRRTGLKMNTEAFF. CDR3 coding DNA: TGTGCCAGCAGACGGACAGGTCTTAAAATGAACACTGAAGCTTTCTTT.

Ten or more counts support this clonotype. The gene calls are TRBV20-1 and TRBJ1-2; D unclear. The CDR3 is made up of 15 amino acids. Between the trimmed V and J ends, which lost 0 bases and 5 bases, there was a span of 16 bases. Germline CDR1 DFQATT, CDR2 SNEGSKA (reference sequence). The CDR3 spells CSARDSGVPSYGYTF. Here the CDR3 DNA reads TGCAGTGCTAGAGATAGCGGCGTACCTAGTTATGGCTACACCTTC.

The chain links TRBV29-1 to TRBJ1-1; D unresolved. The CDR3 length is 14 residues. Germline V CDR1 and CDR2: SQVTM, ANQGSEA. For the CDR3, the DNA is TGCGGCATTAGAGGTCGGGGAATGAACACTGAAGCTTTCTTT. Translating gives CGIRGRGMNTEAFF. Full variable domain (remainder filled in from reference TRBV29-1 and TRBJ1-1): SAVISQKPSRDICQRGTSLTIQCQVDSQVTMMFWYRQQPGQSLTLIATANQGSEATYESGFVIDKFPISRPNLTFSTLTVSNMSPEDSSIYLCGIRGRGMNTEAFFGQGTRLTVV.

A word on this clonotype: A read error is possible here, since a much larger clone lies one base away. The chain couples TRBV20-1 to TRBJ1-5, with a possible D match to TRBD1 (5 bases). CDR1 and CDR2 (germline): DFQATT, SNEGSKA (reference sequence). Trimming took 5 bases from V and 2 from J, leaving 16 bases between them. The CDR3 length is 15 residues. CDR3 in DNA: TGCAGTGCTGGGGGACTCGGAGGGGGCAATCAGCCCCAGCATTTT. Its translation: CSAGGLGGGNQPQHF.

The gene calls are TRBV12-3 or TRBV12-4 and TRBJ2-3, with a tentative D call TRBD1 (6 bases). The CDR3 is 16 amino acids. Trimming took off 6 bases at V and 5 bases at J, with 21 bases between the two ends. The CDR3 nucleotides read TGTGCCAGCAGCGAACCCAGGGGATTCAGGGTAGATACGCAGTATTTT. Protein: CASSEPRGFRVDTQYF.

The CDR3 region has the DNA TGCGCCAGCAGCCTCAGACCGGATTTCTCCTACGAGCAGTACTTC. Residues: CASSLRPDFSYEQYF. The chain joins TRBV5-1 to TRBJ2-7; D is undetermined. Trimming removed 4 bases from V and 0 bases from J, with 14 bases in between. There are 15 residues in the CDR3. CDR1 and CDR2 from the germline V gene are SGHRS and YFSETQ.

V and J are TRBV3-1 and TRBJ2-7; the match to TRBD2 covers 7 bases. This CDR3 is built from 14 residues. V shed 3 bases and J 3 bases; nucleotides not matched to a gene: 5. The V gene's germline CDR1 is LGHDT and CDR2 YNNKEL (reference sequence). The CDR3 is CASSQFSSGYEQYF. CDR3 DNA: TGTGCCAGCAGCCAGTTTTCTAGCGGCTACGAGCAGTACTTC.

The J gene is TRBJ2-5, the V gene TRBV29-1; D possibly corresponds to TRBD1 (6 bases). The CDR3 loop spans 14 amino acids. CDR1 is SQVTM, CDR2 ANQGSEA, per germline. V lost 3 bases and J 11 bases, leaving 22 bases between the germline ends. In DNA, the CDR3 is TGCAGCGTTGATGTGACAGGTATTTACAATGAGCAGTACTTC. Translated: CSVDVTGIYNEQYF.

This clonotype was recorded at least ten times. The V and J genes are TRBV28 and TRBJ2-3; 10 positions match TRBD1. After removal of 5 bases from V and 7 bases from J, the junction contained 3 bases not matched to a gene. CDR1 MDHEN and CDR2 SYDVKM come from the germline V gene. This CDR3 is built from 13 residues. The CDR3 loop reads CASSGTGVYTQYF. Here the CDR3 DNA reads TGTGCCAGCAGTGGGACAGGGGTTTATACGCAGTATTTT.

This clonotype was observed many times. This chain uses TRBV12-3 or TRBV12-4 with TRBJ1-2; D unresolved. V dropped 4 bases and J dropped 4 bases, with 13 bases sitting between them. The CDR3 runs to 14 residues. CDR3 sequence: CASSSRQIGYGYTF. In DNA form, the CDR3 reads TGTGCCAGCAGTTCCAGGCAGATCGGCTATGGCTACACCTTC.